This T cell receptor beta chain was profiled in a study of beta chain features in type 1 diabetes. This CDR3 contains 16 residues. CDR1 is SGHRS, CDR2 YFSETQ, per germline. The V gene lost 0 bases and the J gene lost 0 bases, with 13 bases spanning the gap. As every portion of the isolated RNA was reverse transcribed, the sequencing read expressed TCRB transcripts. Millions of reads were obtained on average from naive, central memory and regulatory T cell samples. Method: immunoSEQ multiplex PCR; TCRdb's copy keeps in-frame clones and lacks some. The sample lists about 230,000 clones, around 15% occurring once. This clone has only a few counts. Its antigen remains unidentified. Study conclusions and caveats: Any PCR bias toward short templates would affect both groups alike. Significant though moderate, a shortening of TCRB CDR3s appeared in all four CD4+ subsets of Type 1 diabetes patients.

The V call is TRBV5-1, the J call TRBJ2-7; no definite D call. This TCR derives from a young man with type 1 diabetes. The material sequenced was naive CD4+ T cells from blood. Written as DNA, the CDR3 is TGCGCCAGCAGCTTGGGGGCTTCTGGTGGCTCCTACGAGCAGTACTTC. Amino acid sequence: CASSLGASGGSYEQYF.